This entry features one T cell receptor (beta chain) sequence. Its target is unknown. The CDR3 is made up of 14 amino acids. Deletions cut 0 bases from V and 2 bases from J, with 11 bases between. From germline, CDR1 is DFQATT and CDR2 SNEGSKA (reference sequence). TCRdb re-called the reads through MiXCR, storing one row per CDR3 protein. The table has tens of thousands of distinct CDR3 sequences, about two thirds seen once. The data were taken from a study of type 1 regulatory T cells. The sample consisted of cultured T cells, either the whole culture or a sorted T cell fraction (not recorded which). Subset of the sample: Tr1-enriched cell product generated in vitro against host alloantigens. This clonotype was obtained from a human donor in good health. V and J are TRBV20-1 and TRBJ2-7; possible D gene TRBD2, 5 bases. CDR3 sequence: CSARDSGVTYEQYF. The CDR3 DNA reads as TGCAGTGCTAGAGATTCCGGGGTTACCTACGAGCAGTACTTC.